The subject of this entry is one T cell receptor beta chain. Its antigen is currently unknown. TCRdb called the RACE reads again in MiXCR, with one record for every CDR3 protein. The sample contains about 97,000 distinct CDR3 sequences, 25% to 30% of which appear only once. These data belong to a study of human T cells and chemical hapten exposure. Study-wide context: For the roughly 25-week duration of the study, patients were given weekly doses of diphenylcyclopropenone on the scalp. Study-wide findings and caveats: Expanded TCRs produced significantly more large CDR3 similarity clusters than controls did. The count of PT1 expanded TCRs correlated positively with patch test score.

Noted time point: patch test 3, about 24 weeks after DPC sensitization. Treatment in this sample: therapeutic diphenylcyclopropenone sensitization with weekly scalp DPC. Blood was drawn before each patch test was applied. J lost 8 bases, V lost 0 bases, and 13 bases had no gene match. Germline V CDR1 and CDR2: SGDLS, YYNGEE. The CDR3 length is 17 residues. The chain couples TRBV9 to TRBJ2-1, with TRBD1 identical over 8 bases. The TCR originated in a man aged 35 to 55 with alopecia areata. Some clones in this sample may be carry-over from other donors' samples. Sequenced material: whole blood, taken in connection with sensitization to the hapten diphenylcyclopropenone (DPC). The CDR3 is CASSVAAGGLWEDEQFF. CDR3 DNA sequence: TGTGCCAGCAGCGTAGCGGCAGGGGGCTTGTGGGAGGATGAGCAGTTCTTC. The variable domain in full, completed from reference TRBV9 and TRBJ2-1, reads DSGVTQTPKHLITATGQRVTLRCSPRSGDLSVYWYQQSLDQGLQFLIQYYNGEERAKGNILERFSAQQFPDLHSELNLSSLELGDSALYFCASSVAAGGLWEDEQFFGPGTRLTVL.